This TCR beta chain derives from a study of metastatic and nonmetastatic thyroid tumors. On the study more broadly: Repertoires were compared across blood and tumor or nodule tissue from malignant and benign thyroid patients. Findings of the study overall: Benign nodules were reported to have significantly lower TCR beta diversity than malignant thyroid tumors, in blood and tumor.

With regard to this clone: Its antigen is as yet unknown. It is likely a read error, because the conserved phenylalanine at the end of the CDR3 is missing.

Germline lookup yields CDR1 DFQATT and CDR2 SNEGSKA (reference sequence). V dropped 6 bases and J dropped 6 bases, with 14 bases sitting between them. The CDR3 spans 13 residues. In the source study's methods: To classify distant metastasis in papillary thyroid cancer, a model was built from CDR3 differences across clinicopathological groups. With MiXCR, TCRdb reprocessed the PCR reads. The V and J calls, along with clone size, are taken from TCRdb and not from the paper's own processing. This sample carries approximately 21,000 clones, under 25% of them seen once, and the ten largest clones take about 8.6%. Thyroid surgery took place with no prior treatment in any patient.

The rearrangement joins TRBV20-1 to TRBJ2-2, with D perhaps TRBD2 (6 bases). The sample taken for sequencing was adjacent normal tissue. This TCR came from a female donor with papillary thyroid cancer or a benign thyroid nodule (not recorded which). Some clones in this sample may be carry-over from other donors' samples. The CDR3 sequence is CSAAGGLSGELFI. The CDR3 coding sequence is TGCAGTGCCGCCGGGGGTCTGTCCGGGGAGCTGTTTATT.